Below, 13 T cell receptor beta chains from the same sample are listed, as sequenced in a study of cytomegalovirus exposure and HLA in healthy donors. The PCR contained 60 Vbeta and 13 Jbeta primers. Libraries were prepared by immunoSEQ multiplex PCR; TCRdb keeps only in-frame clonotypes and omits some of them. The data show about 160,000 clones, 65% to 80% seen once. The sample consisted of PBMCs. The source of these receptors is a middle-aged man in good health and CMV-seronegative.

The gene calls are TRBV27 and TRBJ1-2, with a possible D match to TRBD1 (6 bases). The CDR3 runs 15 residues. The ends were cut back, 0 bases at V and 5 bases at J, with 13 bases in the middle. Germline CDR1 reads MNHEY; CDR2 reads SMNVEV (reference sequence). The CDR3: CASSLSGRGGYGYTF. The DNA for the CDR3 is TGTGCCAGCAGTTTATCGGGCAGGGGTGGGTATGGCTACACCTTC.

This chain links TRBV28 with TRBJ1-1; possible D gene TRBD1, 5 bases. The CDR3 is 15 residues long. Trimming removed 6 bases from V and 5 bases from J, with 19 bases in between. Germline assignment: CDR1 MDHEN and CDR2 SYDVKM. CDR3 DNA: TGTGCCAGCAGATCTATCAGGGATATGGGTACTGAAGCTTTCTTT. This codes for CASRSIRDMGTEAFF.

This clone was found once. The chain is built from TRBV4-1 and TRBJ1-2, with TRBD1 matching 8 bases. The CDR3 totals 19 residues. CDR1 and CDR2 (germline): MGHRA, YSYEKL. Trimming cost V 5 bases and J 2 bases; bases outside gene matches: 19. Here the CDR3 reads CASSYLPGTGFAQNYGYTF. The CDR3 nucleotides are TGCGCCAGCAGCTATCTTCCTGGGACAGGATTTGCTCAAAACTATGGCTACACCTTC.

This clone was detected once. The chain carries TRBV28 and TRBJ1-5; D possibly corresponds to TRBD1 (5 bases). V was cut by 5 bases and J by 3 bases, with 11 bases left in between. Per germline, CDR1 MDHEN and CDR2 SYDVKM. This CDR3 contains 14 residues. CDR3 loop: CASSSRAYNQPQHF. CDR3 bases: TGTGCCAGCAGTAGCAGGGCTTACAATCAGCCCCAGCATTTT.

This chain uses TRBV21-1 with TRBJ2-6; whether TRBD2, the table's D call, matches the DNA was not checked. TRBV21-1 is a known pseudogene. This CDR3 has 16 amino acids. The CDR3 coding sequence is TGTGCCAGCAGCAAAGTTGAGGGAGCTGGGGCCAACGTCCTGACTTTC. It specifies CASSKVEGAGANVLTF.

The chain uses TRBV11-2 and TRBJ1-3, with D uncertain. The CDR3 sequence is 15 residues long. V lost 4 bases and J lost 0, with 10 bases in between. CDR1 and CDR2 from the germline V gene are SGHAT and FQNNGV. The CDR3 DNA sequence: TGTGCCAGCAGCTCCACTGATGGCTCTGGAAACACCATATATTTT. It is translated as CASSSTDGSGNTIYF.

The CDR3 nucleotides are TGTGCCAGCAGCTCACTGTCCAGGGGGCGCAGACGTACAGATACGCAGTATTTT. Its protein is CASSSLSRGRRRTDTQYF. V is TRBV13 and J is TRBJ2-3; 8 nucleotides agree with TRBD1. V dropped 4 bases and J dropped 3; count of bases not matched to a gene: 15. The CDR3 runs to 18 residues. Germline values: CDR1 PRHDT, CDR2 FYEKMQ (reference sequence).

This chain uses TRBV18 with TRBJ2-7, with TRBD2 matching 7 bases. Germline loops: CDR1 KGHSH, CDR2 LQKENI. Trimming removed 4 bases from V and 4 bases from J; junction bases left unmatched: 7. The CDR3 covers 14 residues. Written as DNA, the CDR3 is TGTGCCAGCTCACGAGGCGGGAGTAGGTACGAGCAGTACTTC. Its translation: CASSRGGSRYEQYF.

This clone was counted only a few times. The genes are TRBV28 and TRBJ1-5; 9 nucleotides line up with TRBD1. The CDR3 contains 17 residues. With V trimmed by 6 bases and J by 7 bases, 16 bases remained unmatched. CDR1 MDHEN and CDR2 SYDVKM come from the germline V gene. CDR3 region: CASSYSLRDRVYQPQHF. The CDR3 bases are TGTGCCAGCAGCTATTCCCTCCGGGACAGGGTATACCAGCCCCAGCATTTT.

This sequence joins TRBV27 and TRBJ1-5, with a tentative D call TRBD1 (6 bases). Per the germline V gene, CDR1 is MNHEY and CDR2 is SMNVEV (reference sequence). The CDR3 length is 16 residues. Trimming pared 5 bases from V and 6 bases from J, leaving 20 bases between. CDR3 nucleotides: TGTGCCAGCAGTACCGCTGGGCAGGGGCTGACTCAGCCCCAGCATTTT. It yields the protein CASSTAGQGLTQPQHF.

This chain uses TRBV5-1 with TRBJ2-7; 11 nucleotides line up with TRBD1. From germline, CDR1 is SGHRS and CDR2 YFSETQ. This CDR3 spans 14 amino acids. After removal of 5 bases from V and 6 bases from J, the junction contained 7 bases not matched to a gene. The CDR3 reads CASRVSGTGGEQYF. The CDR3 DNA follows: TGCGCCAGCAGAGTATCCGGGACAGGGGGCGAGCAGTACTTC.

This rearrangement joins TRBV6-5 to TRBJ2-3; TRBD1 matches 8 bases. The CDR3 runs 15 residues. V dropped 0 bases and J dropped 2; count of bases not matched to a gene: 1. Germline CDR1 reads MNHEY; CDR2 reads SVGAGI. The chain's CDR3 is CASSYSDRDTDTQYF. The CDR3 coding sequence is TGTGCCAGCAGTTACTCGGACAGGGACACAGATACGCAGTATTTT.

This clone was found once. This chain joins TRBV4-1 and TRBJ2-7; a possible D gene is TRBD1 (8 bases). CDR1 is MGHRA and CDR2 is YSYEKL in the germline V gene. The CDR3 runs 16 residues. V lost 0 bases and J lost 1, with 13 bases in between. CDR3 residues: CASSQDTGGGSYEQYF. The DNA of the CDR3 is TGCGCCAGCAGCCAAGACACAGGGGGGGGATCCTACGAGCAGTACTTC.